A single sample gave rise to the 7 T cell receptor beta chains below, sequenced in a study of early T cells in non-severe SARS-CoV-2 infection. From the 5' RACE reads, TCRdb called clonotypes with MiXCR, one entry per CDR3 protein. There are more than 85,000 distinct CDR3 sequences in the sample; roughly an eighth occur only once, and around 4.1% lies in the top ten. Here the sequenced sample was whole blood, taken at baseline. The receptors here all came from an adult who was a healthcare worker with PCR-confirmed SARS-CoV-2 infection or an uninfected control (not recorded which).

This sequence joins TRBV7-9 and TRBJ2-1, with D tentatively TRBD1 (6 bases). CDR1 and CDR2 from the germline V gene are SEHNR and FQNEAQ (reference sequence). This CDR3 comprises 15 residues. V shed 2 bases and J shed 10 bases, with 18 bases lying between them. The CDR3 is CASSLLGQGPPEQFF. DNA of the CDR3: TGTGCCAGCAGCTTATTGGGTCAGGGGCCACCCGAGCAGTTCTTC.

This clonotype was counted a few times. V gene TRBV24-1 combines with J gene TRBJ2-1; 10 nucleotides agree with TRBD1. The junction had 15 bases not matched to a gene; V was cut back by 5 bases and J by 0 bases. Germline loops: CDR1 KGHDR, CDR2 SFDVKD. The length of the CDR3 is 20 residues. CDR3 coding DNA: TGTGCCACCAGTGGGTTTCCCGGGACAGGGGTTCCGAGCTCCTACAATGAGCAGTTCTTC. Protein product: CATSGFPGTGVPSSYNEQFF.

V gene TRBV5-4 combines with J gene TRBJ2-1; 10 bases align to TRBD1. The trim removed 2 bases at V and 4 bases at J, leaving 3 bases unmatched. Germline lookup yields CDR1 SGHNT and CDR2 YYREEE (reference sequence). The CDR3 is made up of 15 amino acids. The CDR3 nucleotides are TGTGCCAGCAGCTTTCCGGACAGGGGGTACAATGAGCAGTTCTTC. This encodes CASSFPDRGYNEQFF.

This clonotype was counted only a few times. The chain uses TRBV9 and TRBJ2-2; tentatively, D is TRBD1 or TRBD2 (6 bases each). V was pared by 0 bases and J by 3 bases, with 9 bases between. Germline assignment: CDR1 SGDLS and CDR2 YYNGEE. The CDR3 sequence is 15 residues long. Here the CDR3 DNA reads TGTGCCAGCAGCGTAGGGGGGGCCGACACCGGGGAGCTGTTTTTT. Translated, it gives CASSVGGADTGELFF.

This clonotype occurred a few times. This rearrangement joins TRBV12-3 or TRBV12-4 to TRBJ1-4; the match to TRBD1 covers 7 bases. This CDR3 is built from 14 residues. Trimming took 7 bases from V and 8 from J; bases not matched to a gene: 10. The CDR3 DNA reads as TGTGCCAGCACCCTCCCGGGACAGAGGGAAAAACTGTTTTTT. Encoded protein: CASTLPGQREKLFF.

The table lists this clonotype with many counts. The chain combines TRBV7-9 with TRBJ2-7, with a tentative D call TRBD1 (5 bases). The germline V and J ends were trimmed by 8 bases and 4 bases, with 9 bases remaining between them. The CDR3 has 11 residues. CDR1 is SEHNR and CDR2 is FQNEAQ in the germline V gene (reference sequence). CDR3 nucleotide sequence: TGTGCCAGCGGTCGACAGTACGAGCAGTACTTC. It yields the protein CASGRQYEQYF.

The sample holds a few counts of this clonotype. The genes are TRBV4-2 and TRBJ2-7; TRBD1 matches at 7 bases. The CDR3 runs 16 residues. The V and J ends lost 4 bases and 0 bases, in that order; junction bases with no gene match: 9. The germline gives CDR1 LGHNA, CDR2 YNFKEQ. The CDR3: CASSRESTGSSYEQYF. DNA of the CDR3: TGTGCCAGCAGCCGAGAATCGACAGGGAGCTCCTACGAGCAGTACTTC.